This paragraph covers one T cell receptor beta chain sequence. The germline gives CDR1 SEHNR, CDR2 FQNEAQ (reference sequence). V lost 2 bases and J lost 6; bases outside the gene matches: 5. The CDR3 runs 15 residues. These data are taken from a study of PD-1 blockade in classical Hodgkin lymphoma. The data were produced by immunoSEQ multiplex PCR, yet TCRdb's version contains in-frame clones alone and is incomplete. This repertoire shows more than 50,000 clones, roughly nine tenths found once; its top ten account for around 16%. After autologous stem cell transplantation all patients relapsed, and prior brentuximab vedotin exposure differed between cohorts.

Sample: peripheral blood mononuclear cells (PBMCs), taken at baseline. The chain employs TRBV7-9 and TRBJ1-4, with 8 bases that match TRBD1. This clonotype was sampled from a human donor with classical Hodgkin lymphoma. The CDR3 DNA reads TGTGCCAGCAGCTTAACCGGACAGGGAGATGAAAAACTGTTTTTT. Amino acids: CASSLTGQGDEKLFF. Full variable domain (missing parts from reference TRBV7-9 and TRBJ1-4): DTGVSQNPRHKITKRGQNVTFRCDPISEHNRLYWYRQTLGQGPEFLTYFQNEAQLEKSRLLSDRFSAERPKGSFSTLEIQRTEQGDSAMYLCASSLTGQGDEKLFFGSGTQLSVL.